This T cell receptor (beta chain) was obtained from a study of blood T cell repertoires in COVID-19. Study summary: Researchers got acute and convalescent COVID-19 samples from the United States, Italy and Spain.

J gave up 3 bases and V 5 bases, and 10 bases lay outside the gene matches. Germline V gives CDR1 SEHNR, CDR2 FQNEAQ (reference sequence). The CDR3 covers 16 residues. The assay was immunoSEQ multiplex PCR, and TCRdb's table has in-frame clones only and misses some. The data contain some 100,000 clones, roughly 92% of them singletons. This sequence was found in a man between 70 and 80 years old with acute or convalescent COVID-19. The sequencing sample was made of peripheral blood. The rearrangement links TRBV7-9 to TRBJ1-1; 9 nucleotides align to TRBD1. The CDR3 is CASSARDRATDTEAFF. Here the CDR3 DNA reads TGTGCCAGCAGCGCCCGGGACAGGGCTACGGACACTGAAGCTTTCTTT.